Below are 6 T cell receptor beta chains sequenced from a single sample in a study of lymphopenia after photon versus proton radiotherapy. Libraries were prepared by immunoSEQ multiplex PCR; TCRdb keeps only in-frame clonotypes and omits some of them. The top ten hold 11% of the sample, which has about 6,100 clones, approximately 89% seen once. Specimen: peripheral blood, collected from a patient treated with photon-based radiotherapy. These receptors originate from a man aged 55 to 70 with cholangiocarcinoma.

V usage is TRBV5-4 and J usage is TRBJ2-7; 13 bases are shared with TRBD2. The CDR3 has 16 amino acids. From germline, CDR1 is SGHNT and CDR2 YYREEE (reference sequence). The trim removed 3 bases at V and 5 bases at J, leaving 8 bases unmatched. In nucleotides, the CDR3 is TGTGCCAGCAGCTCCTTGACTAGCGGGAGGAGCCACGAGCAGTACTTC. This codes for CASSSLTSGRSHEQYF. Full variable domain (remainder filled in from reference TRBV5-4 and TRBJ2-7): ETGVTQSPTHLIKTRGQQVTLRCSSQSGHNTVSWYQQALGQGPQFIFQYYREEENGRGNFPPRFSGLQFPNYSSELNVNALELDDSALYLCASSSLTSGRSHEQYFGPGTRLTVT.

The chain recombines TRBV6-5 with TRBJ1-4, with a tentative D call TRBD1 (5 bases). The ends were cut back, 2 bases at V and 7 bases at J, with 14 bases in the middle. CDR1 and CDR2 from the germline V gene are MNHEY and SVGAGI. The length of the CDR3 is 15 residues. The CDR3: CASSYAKSRGEKLFF. The CDR3 nucleotides are TGTGCCAGCAGTTACGCAAAATCTAGGGGTGAAAAACTGTTTTTT.

The V and J genes are TRBV4-2 and TRBJ2-7, with 8 positions matching TRBD2. This CDR3 spans 14 amino acids. J lost 6 bases, V lost 1 base, and 5 bases had no gene match. Germline values: CDR1 LGHNA, CDR2 YNFKEQ. The CDR3 sequence is CASSQGSGGFEQYF. CDR3 nucleotides: TGTGCCAGCAGCCAAGGAAGCGGGGGTTTCGAGCAGTACTTC.

This sequence joins TRBV7-8 and TRBJ2-1, with 9 bases lining up with TRBD2. CDR3 size: 15 residues. From germline, CDR1 is SGHVS and CDR2 FQNEAQ. The ends lost 1 base at V and 7 bases at J; junction bases unmatched: 5. The CDR3 nucleotides read TGTGCCAGCAGCTTAGGAGGGACTAGCCCTAATGAGCAGTTCTTC. Translating gives CASSLGGTSPNEQFF.

The chain uses TRBV7-6 and TRBJ1-2, with D maybe TRBD1 (5 bases). The germline V gene has CDR1 SGHVS and CDR2 FNYEAQ. V lost 0 bases, J lost 4 bases, and 12 bases lay in between. The CDR3 length is 15 residues. The CDR3 sequence: CASSLAARESYGYTF. Here the CDR3 DNA reads TGTGCCAGCAGCTTAGCTGCCAGGGAGTCCTATGGCTACACCTTC.

The rearrangement uses TRBV12-5 and TRBJ2-7, with 10 bases identical to TRBD1. Germline lookup yields CDR1 LGHNT and CDR2 FRNRAP. The junction had 7 bases not matched to a gene; V was cut back by 0 bases and J by 5 bases. CDR3 size: 16 residues. This CDR3 reads CASGLVRWTGGHEQYF. CDR3 sequence (DNA): TGTGCTAGTGGTTTGGTACGGTGGACAGGGGGGCACGAGCAGTACTTC.